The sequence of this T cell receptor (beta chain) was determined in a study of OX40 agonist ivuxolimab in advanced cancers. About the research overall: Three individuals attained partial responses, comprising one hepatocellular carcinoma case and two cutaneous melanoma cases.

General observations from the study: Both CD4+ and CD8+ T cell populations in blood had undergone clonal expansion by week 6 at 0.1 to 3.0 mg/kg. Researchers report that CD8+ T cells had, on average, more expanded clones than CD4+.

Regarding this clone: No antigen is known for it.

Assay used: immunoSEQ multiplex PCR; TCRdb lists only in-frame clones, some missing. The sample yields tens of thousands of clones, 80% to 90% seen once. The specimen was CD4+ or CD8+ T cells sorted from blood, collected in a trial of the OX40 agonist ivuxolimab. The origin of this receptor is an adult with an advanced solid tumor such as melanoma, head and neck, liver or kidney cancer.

Here the CDR3 reads CASQKQGANTGELFF. The CDR3 nucleotides are TGCGCCAGCCAAAAACAGGGCGCGAACACCGGGGAGCTGTTTTTT. The chain recombines TRBV5-1 with TRBJ2-2; a possible D gene is TRBD1 (6 bases). The CDR3 consists of 15 residues. Germline CDR1 and CDR2: SGHRS and YFSETQ. Trimming shortened V by 7 bases and J by 0 bases, and 13 bases separated the two germline ends.